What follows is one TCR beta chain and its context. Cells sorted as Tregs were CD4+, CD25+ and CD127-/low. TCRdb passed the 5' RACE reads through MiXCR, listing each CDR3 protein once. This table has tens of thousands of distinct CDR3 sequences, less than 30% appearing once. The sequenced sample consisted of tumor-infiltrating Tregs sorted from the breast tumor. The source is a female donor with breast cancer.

The CDR3 here is CASSSRTGPGWNTEAFF. CDR3 in DNA: TGTGCCAGCAGCTCACGGACAGGTCCGGGCTGGAACACTGAAGCTTTCTTT. The genes are TRBV7-2 and TRBJ1-1; TRBD1 aligns across 7 bases. This CDR3 has 17 residues. CDR1 and CDR2 from the germline V gene are SGHTA and FQGNSA. The V and J ends lost 4 bases and 1 base, in that order; junction bases with no gene match: 12.